This T cell receptor (beta chain) was observed in a study of blood T cells in healthy people across ages. General observations from the study: Changes in expanded clonotypes were possibly confounded, as the CMV status of donors was unknown. Estimates based on one million T cells were treated as lower bounds.

Primers used in a second PCR of about 6 to 11 cycles were a sample-barcoded 5' primer and a J-beta primer mix. One entry per CDR3 protein, called by TCRdb with MiXCR from the 5' RACE reads. Found here are roughly 790,000 distinct CDR3 sequences, approximately 43% of them singletons; the top ten hold under 25%. Every donor gave approximately 10 milliliters of peripheral blood. Every sample yielded at least 6.5 million isolated PBMCs. About this clonotype itself: No antigen is known for it.

The germline V and J ends were trimmed by 0 bases and 6 bases, with 11 bases remaining between them. Germline CDR1 is SGHRS and CDR2 is YFSETQ. There are 14 residues in the CDR3. This clonotype originated in a woman in her sixties or seventies in good health. V gene TRBV5-1 combines with J gene TRBJ2-3; tentatively, D is TRBD2 (6 bases). Sequencing was carried out using blood. The CDR3 DNA sequence: TGCGCCAGCAGCTTGGAGGGACTCTTTGATACGCAGTATTTT. It is translated as CASSLEGLFDTQYF.